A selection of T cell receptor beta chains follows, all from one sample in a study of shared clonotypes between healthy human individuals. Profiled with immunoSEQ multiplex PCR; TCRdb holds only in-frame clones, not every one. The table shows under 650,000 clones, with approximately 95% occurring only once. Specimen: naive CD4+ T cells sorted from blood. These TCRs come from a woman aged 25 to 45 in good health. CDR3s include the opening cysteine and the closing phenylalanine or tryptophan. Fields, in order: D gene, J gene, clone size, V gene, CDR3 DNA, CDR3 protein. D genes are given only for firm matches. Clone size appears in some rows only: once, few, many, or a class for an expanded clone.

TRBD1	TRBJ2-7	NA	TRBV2	TGTGCCAGCAGAGACTACAGGGGCTCGGGGTACGAGCAGTACTTC	CASRDYRGSGYEQYF
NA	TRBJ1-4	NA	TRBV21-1	TGTGCCAGCAGTAGTACCGAACCATTTGAGGAAAAACTGTTTTTT	CASSSTEPFEEKLFF
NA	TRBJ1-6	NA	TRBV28	TGTGCCAGCAGTTTTGACGGGGTCGGTTCACCCCTCCACTTT	CASSFDGVGSPLHF
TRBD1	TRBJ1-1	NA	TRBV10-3	TGTGCCACCAGACAGGGTGAGTTCACTGAAGCTTTCTTT	CATRQGEFTEAFF
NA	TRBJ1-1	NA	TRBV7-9	TGTGCCAGCAGCCTATTAGGGAGTTTGAACACTGAAGCTTTCTTT	CASSLLGSLNTEAFF
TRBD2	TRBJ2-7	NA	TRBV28	TGTGCCAGCAGTTTCAGTACTAGCGCGTTTTCCTACGAGCAGTACTTC	CASSFSTSAFSYEQYF
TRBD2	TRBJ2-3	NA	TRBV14	TGTGCCAGCAGCCAAGATCTAGCGGGAGGATTAACAGATACGCAGTATTTT	CASSQDLAGGLTDTQYF
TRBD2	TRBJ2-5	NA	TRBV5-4	TGTGCCAGCAGCTCCTGGACTAGCGGGGGAGAGACCCAGTACTTC	CASSSWTSGGETQYF
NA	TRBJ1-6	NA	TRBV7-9	TGTGCCAGCAGCCTGGAGCGGGATAATTCACCCCTCCACTTT	CASSLERDNSPLHF
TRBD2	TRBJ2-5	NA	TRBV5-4	TGTGCCAGCAGCGCGACTAGCGAGGAGACCCAGTACTTC	CASSATSEETQYF
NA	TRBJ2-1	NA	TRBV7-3	TGTGCCAGCAGCTCGACCTCTAGTACGAGTGAGCAGTTCTTC	CASSSTSSTSEQFF
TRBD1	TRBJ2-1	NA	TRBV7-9	TGTGCCAGCAGCTTAGGGGACAGGGCCTACAATGAGCAGTTCTTC	CASSLGDRAYNEQFF
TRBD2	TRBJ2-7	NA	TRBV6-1	TGTGCCAGCAGTGAGGCTAGCGGGAGGCTAGTCGAGCAGTACTTC	CASSEASGRLVEQYF
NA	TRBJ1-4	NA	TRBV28	TGTGCCAGCAGCCTACGGCAATCGGCCGGTGAAAAACTGTTTTTT	CASSLRQSAGEKLFF
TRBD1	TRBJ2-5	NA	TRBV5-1	TGCGCCAGCAGCTTGGACGGCAGGGGGAGTTCGGAGACCCAGTACTTC	CASSLDGRGSSETQYF
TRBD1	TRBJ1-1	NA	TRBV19	TGTGCCAGTAGTTGGACAGGGGCGAGTTGGAACACTGAAGCTTTCTTT	CASSWTGASWNTEAFF
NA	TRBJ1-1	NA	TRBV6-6	TGTGCCACGCAGGGGCAACACCCCGGCGGCACTGAAGCTTTCTTT	CATQGQHPGGTEAFF
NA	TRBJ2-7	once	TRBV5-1	TGCGCCAGCAGCTTGGTGGACGGGAAGCACTCCTACGAGCAGTACTTC	CASSLVDGKHSYEQYF
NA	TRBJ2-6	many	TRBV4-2	TGTGCCAGCAGCCAAAACAGTCACGGGGAATCTGGGGCCAACGTCCTGACTTTC	CASSQNSHGESGANVLTF
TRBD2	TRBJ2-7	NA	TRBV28	TGTGCCAGCAGTTCACCCTCTCCTTGGACTAGCGGGAGGAACGAGCAGTACTTC	CASSSPSPWTSGRNEQYF
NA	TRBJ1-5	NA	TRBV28	TGTGCCAGCAGTTTAGACGGAAGTATCAGCCCCCAGCATTTT	CASSLDGSISPQHF
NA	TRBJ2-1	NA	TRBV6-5	TGTGCCAGCAGTTACGACGGGAGTTGGTACAATGAGCAGTTCTTC	CASSYDGSWYNEQFF
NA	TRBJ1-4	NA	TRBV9	TGTGCCAGCAGCGTGGGAGGAGGCCATGAAAAACTGTTTTTT	CASSVGGGHEKLFF
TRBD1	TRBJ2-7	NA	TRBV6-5	TGTGCCAGCCACACGGGGACAGGGACGAGCGAGCAGTACTTC	CASHTGTGTSEQYF
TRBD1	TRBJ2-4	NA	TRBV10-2	TGCGCCAGCAGTGGACAGGGGTTAGCCAAAAACATTCAGTACTTC	CASSGQGLAKNIQYF
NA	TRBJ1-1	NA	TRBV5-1	TGCGCCAGCAGCTTGAGTCAGGGCTTCATCGGCACTGAAGCTTTCTTT	CASSLSQGFIGTEAFF
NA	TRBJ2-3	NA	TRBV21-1	TGTGCCAGCAGCCCCCACGACAGTACAGATACGCAGTATTTT	CASSPHDSTDTQYF